A selection of T cell receptor beta chains follows, all from one sample in a study of cytomegalovirus exposure and HLA in healthy donors. Only in-frame clones appear in the TCRdb table, and some are missing; sequencing was by immunoSEQ multiplex PCR. Here the sample spans roughly 100,000 clones, 65% to 85% being singletons. The sequenced sample was PBMCs. These receptors were taken from a man aged 35-49 years in good health and CMV-seropositive. Each CDR3 is given with its conserved first and last residue. The order of the fields is CDR3 DNA, CDR3 protein, V gene, J gene, clone size, D gene. D genes are given only for firm matches. A row's size may be missing; if present it is once, few, many or a size class.

DNA: TGCGCCAGCAGCCAAGCGACTAGCGGCTACTACAATGAGCAGTTCTTC; CDR3: CASSQATSGYYNEQFF; V: TRBV4-1; J: TRBJ2-1; size: once; D: TRBD2
DNA: TGCGCCAGCAGCCCGCGGACCAGCTCTGGGGCCAACGGCCTGACTTTC; CDR3: CASSPRTSSGANGLTF; V: TRBV5-1; J: TRBJ2-6; size: -; D: -
DNA: TGTGCCAGCTCAAGGACAGCCAACCCCCATGCAACTAATGAAAAACTGTTTTTT; CDR3: CASSRTANPHATNEKLFF; V: TRBV18; J: TRBJ1-4; size: -; D: -
DNA: TGCGCCAGCAGACAGGGTTTTGAGGAGCAGTACTTC; CDR3: CASRQGFEEQYF; V: TRBV5-1; J: TRBJ2-7; size: -; D: -
DNA: TGTGCCAGCAGCCCCCGTGGGGTCCAGGGAACCGGGGAGCTGTTTTTT; CDR3: CASSPRGVQGTGELFF; V: TRBV11-2; J: TRBJ2-2; size: -; D: -
DNA: TGTGCCAGCAGCCAACTCGGACAGGGAAATCAGCCCCAGCATTTT; CDR3: CASSQLGQGNQPQHF; V: TRBV4-2; J: TRBJ1-5; size: -; D: TRBD1
DNA: TGTGCCAGCAGCCCGAGCACAGATACGCAGTATTTT; CDR3: CASSPSTDTQYF; V: TRBV7-9; J: TRBJ2-3; size: -; D: -
DNA: TGCGCCAGCAGCACACCACAGGGGGTGGCAGATACGCAGTATTTT; CDR3: CASSTPQGVADTQYF; V: TRBV5-1; J: TRBJ2-3; size: -; D: TRBD1
DNA: TGTGCCAGCAGCAACCCGGGACACACCTACGAGCAGTACTTC; CDR3: CASSNPGHTYEQYF; V: TRBV28; J: TRBJ2-7; size: -; D: -
DNA: TGTGCCAGTAGTATAAGTGTCGGTGAAAAACTGTTTTTT; CDR3: CASSISVGEKLFF; V: TRBV19; J: TRBJ1-4; size: few; D: -
DNA: TGTGCCAGCAGCTTAGGGGGGCAGGAAGATACGCAGTATTTT; CDR3: CASSLGGQEDTQYF; V: TRBV11-3; J: TRBJ2-3; size: -; D: -
DNA: TGCGCCAGCAGCCTCAGGGGTCTTGGAAACACCATATATTTT; CDR3: CASSLRGLGNTIYF; V: TRBV5-1; J: TRBJ1-3; size: few; D: -
DNA: TGTGCCAGCAGCTTAGCGGGAGTGGGGAATGAGCAGTTCTTC; CDR3: CASSLAGVGNEQFF; V: TRBV7-9; J: TRBJ2-1; size: -; D: -
DNA: TGTGCCAGCAGTGGACTAGCGGGAGCCCCTAGCACAGATACGCAGTATTTT; CDR3: CASSGLAGAPSTDTQYF; V: TRBV6-1; J: TRBJ2-3; size: -; D: TRBD2
DNA: TGTGCCAGCAGCTTAGTGGCTCAGGGCCGTAATTCACCCCTCCACTTT; CDR3: CASSLVAQGRNSPLHF; V: TRBV11-2; J: TRBJ1-6; size: -; D: -
DNA: TGTGCCAGCAGCGCACAGGGGCAAACCTACGAGCAGTACTTC; CDR3: CASSAQGQTYEQYF; V: TRBV9; J: TRBJ2-7; size: few; D: TRBD1
DNA: TGCGCCATCTCTAGCGGGGCCTTGAACACCGGGGAGCTGTTTTTT; CDR3: CAISSGALNTGELFF; V: TRBV5-1; J: TRBJ2-2; size: -; D: TRBD2
DNA: TGCGCCAGCAGCTGGGGAAGGGACAGGGCGACCAAAAACAGTCAGTACTTC; CDR3: CASSWGRDRATKNSQYF; V: TRBV5-1; J: TRBJ2-4; size: -; D: TRBD1
DNA: TGCGCCAGCAGCTTGGTGGCGGGGGGCACAGATACGCAGTATTTT; CDR3: CASSLVAGGTDTQYF; V: TRBV5-1; J: TRBJ2-3; size: -; D: TRBD2
DNA: TGTGCCAGCAGACCCTCCAGGGTCGGGAACACTGAAGCTTTCTTT; CDR3: CASRPSRVGNTEAFF; V: TRBV2; J: TRBJ1-1; size: -; D: -
DNA: TGTGCCAGTAGTACCTCCCCAGGGAACAATCAGCCCCAGCATTTT; CDR3: CASSTSPGNNQPQHF; V: TRBV19; J: TRBJ1-5; size: few; D: -
DNA: TGTGCCAGCAGCCCCGGGACAGGGGGTTTTGAAAAACTGTTTTTT; CDR3: CASSPGTGGFEKLFF; V: TRBV6-5; J: TRBJ1-4; size: -; D: TRBD1
DNA: TGTGCCAGTAGTCTACTCCTGGACAGGGTTGGTCAGCCCCAGCATTTT; CDR3: CASSLLLDRVGQPQHF; V: TRBV19; J: TRBJ1-5; size: -; D: TRBD1
DNA: TGCGCCAGCAGCTTGCGGGAGGGGTACGAGCAGTACTTC; CDR3: CASSLREGYEQYF; V: TRBV5-1; J: TRBJ2-7; size: -; D: TRBD2
DNA: TGTGCCAGCAGTGAACACACAGTTCCCTACGAGCAGTACTTC; CDR3: CASSEHTVPYEQYF; V: TRBV2; J: TRBJ2-7; size: -; D: -
DNA: TGTGCCAGCAGCAACACCGTCGGCACAGATACGCAGTATTTT; CDR3: CASSNTVGTDTQYF; V: TRBV6-1; J: TRBJ2-3; size: -; D: -
DNA: TGTGCCAGCAGTTTATCTCCGGGACAGTCTGGCGAGCAGTACTTC; CDR3: CASSLSPGQSGEQYF; V: TRBV28; J: TRBJ2-7; size: -; D: TRBD1
DNA: TGTGCCAGCAGCACCGGCGGGAGGGAAAAACTGTTTTTT; CDR3: CASSTGGREKLFF; V: TRBV5-4; J: TRBJ1-4; size: -; D: -
DNA: TGTGCCAGCGGAGCGGGACCCCAGGGAGACACCATATATTTT; CDR3: CASGAGPQGDTIYF; V: TRBV6-5; J: TRBJ1-3; size: -; D: -
DNA: TGTGCCTGGGCCCTAGGGGGCAGCAGTTATGGCTACACCTTC; CDR3: CAWALGGSSYGYTF; V: TRBV30; J: TRBJ1-2; size: -; D: TRBD1
DNA: TGTGCCTGGAGTGACGGGTCACCTAACTATGGCTACACCTTC; CDR3: CAWSDGSPNYGYTF; V: TRBV30; J: TRBJ1-2; size: -; D: -
DNA: TGTGCCAGCAGCTTATGGACAGATAATTCACCCCTCCACTTT; CDR3: CASSLWTDNSPLHF; V: TRBV7-6; J: TRBJ1-6; size: once; D: -
DNA: TGTGCCAGCAGTTTAAAAGGGGGTTTGGAGGGCTACACCTTC; CDR3: CASSLKGGLEGYTF; V: TRBV28; J: TRBJ1-2; size: -; D: -
DNA: TGTGCCACCCGATCACGGGGAACCTCCTACGAGCAGTACTTC; CDR3: CATRSRGTSYEQYF; V: TRBV27; J: TRBJ2-7; size: few; D: -
DNA: TGTGCCAGCAGCTCTCGGACAGGGTTCGAGCAGTACTTC; CDR3: CASSSRTGFEQYF; V: TRBV4-2; J: TRBJ2-7; size: -; D: TRBD1
DNA: TGTGCCAGCAGCCCTAGCGGGAGGAGGGAGACCCAGTACTTC; CDR3: CASSPSGRRETQYF; V: TRBV11-2; J: TRBJ2-5; size: -; D: TRBD2
DNA: TGCGCCAGCAGCCCTCTAGCGGGGGGGGAAGCAGATACGCAGTATTTT; CDR3: CASSPLAGGEADTQYF; V: TRBV5-1; J: TRBJ2-3; size: -; D: TRBD2
DNA: TGTGCCAGCTCACCCCACCCCCGGGGTGACACCATATATTTT; CDR3: CASSPHPRGDTIYF; V: TRBV18; J: TRBJ1-3; size: -; D: -
DNA: TGTGCCAGCAGGCCTAGCAGCGGAACGTTCACAGATACGCAGTATTTT; CDR3: CASRPSSGTFTDTQYF; V: TRBV28; J: TRBJ2-3; size: -; D: -
DNA: TGTGCCAGCAGCTTAATCTCAGGGGGAAGGGTTGAAAAACTGTTTTTT; CDR3: CASSLISGGRVEKLFF; V: TRBV7-9; J: TRBJ1-4; size: -; D: TRBD1
DNA: TGTGCCAGCAGTAAGAGACTCGACAATGAGCAGTTCTTC; CDR3: CASSKRLDNEQFF; V: TRBV2; J: TRBJ2-1; size: -; D: -
DNA: TGCGCCAGCAGTGACCCCTACGGTCGACTAGCGGGGGGGAATGAGCAGTTCTTC; CDR3: CASSDPYGRLAGGNEQFF; V: TRBV10-2; J: TRBJ2-1; size: -; D: TRBD2
DNA: TGCGCCAGCAGCCAATCCCTCGGGACAAACACCGGGGAGCTGTTTTTT; CDR3: CASSQSLGTNTGELFF; V: TRBV5-1; J: TRBJ2-2; size: -; D: -
DNA: TGTGCCAGCAGTACATACAGGGGGCAGACTGAAGCTTTCTTT; CDR3: CASSTYRGQTEAFF; V: TRBV6-5; J: TRBJ1-1; size: once; D: TRBD1
DNA: TGTGCCAGCAGCTTTTCGGGTCTCGAGCAGTACTTC; CDR3: CASSFSGLEQYF; V: TRBV5-6; J: TRBJ2-7; size: few; D: -
DNA: TGTGCCAGCAGTGCCGTGGCGGGACAGCAAAACAGTCAGTACTTC; CDR3: CASSAVAGQQNSQYF; V: TRBV6-6; J: TRBJ2-4; size: -; D: -
DNA: TGTGCCAGCAGTGAAGCTTTCGGGGGGCTCGGGGACACTGAAGCTTTCTTT; CDR3: CASSEAFGGLGDTEAFF; V: TRBV6-1; J: TRBJ1-1; size: -; D: -
DNA: TGTGCCTTGGACAGGGAGAGAGAAGCTTTCTTT; CDR3: CALDREREAFF; V: TRBV30; J: TRBJ1-1; size: -; D: TRBD1
DNA: TGTGCCAGCAGCTTAGCGGGGGGGAAGAATTCACCCCTCCACTTT; CDR3: CASSLAGGKNSPLHF; V: TRBV7-6; J: TRBJ1-6; size: -; D: -
DNA: TGTGCCAGCATACTACCGGGACAGAGTGAAGCTTTCTTT; CDR3: CASILPGQSEAFF; V: TRBV6-6; J: TRBJ1-1; size: -; D: TRBD1
DNA: TGTGCCAGCAGTACCCGTCGGCTAGCGGGAGCCACCGGGGAGCTGTTTTTT; CDR3: CASSTRRLAGATGELFF; V: TRBV28; J: TRBJ2-2; size: -; D: TRBD2
DNA: TGTGCCAGTAGTCGCCCGGGGGAGGACCCCTATAATTCACCCCTCCACTTT; CDR3: CASSRPGEDPYNSPLHF; V: TRBV19; J: TRBJ1-6; size: once; D: -
DNA: TGTGCCAGCAGGTCCCCAGGGGGCACTGAAGCTTTCTTT; CDR3: CASRSPGGTEAFF; V: TRBV6-5; J: TRBJ1-1; size: few; D: TRBD1
DNA: TGCGCCAGCAGCCAACAGGGAGTGGGCACTGAAGCCTTCTTT; CDR3: CASSQQGVGTEAFF; V: TRBV5-1; J: TRBJ1-1; size: -; D: -
DNA: TGTGCCAGCAGGCGGGACAGCAATTCACCCCTCCACTTT; CDR3: CASRRDSNSPLHF; V: TRBV6-5; J: TRBJ1-6; size: -; D: TRBD1
DNA: TGTGCCAGCAGCTTAGCCCTACAGGGAAGGGGCTACGAGCAGTACTTC; CDR3: CASSLALQGRGYEQYF; V: TRBV11-2; J: TRBJ2-7; size: -; D: -